This is a list of T cell receptor beta chains from one sample in a study of esophageal squamous cell carcinoma under preoperative chemotherapy. TCRdb fed the PCR reads into MiXCR, producing one record per CDR3 protein. This sample carries about 32,000 distinct CDR3 sequences, roughly 52% of them seen once, and the ten largest clones take roughly 24%. Specimen collection occurred from a patient given preoperative chemotherapy. These receptors were collected from a human donor with esophageal squamous cell carcinoma. The donor label of this sample is uncertain. CDR3s include the opening cysteine and the closing phenylalanine or tryptophan. The D gene is left open where the match is weak. Only part of the rows carry a size: once, few, many, or a class if the clone is expanded.

size | J | D | V | CDR3 | DNA
many | TRBJ2-3 | TRBD2 | TRBV5-4 | CASSFRLAGGITDTQYF | TGTGCCAGCAGCTTCCGACTAGCGGGGGGGATCACAGATACGCAGTATTTT
NA | TRBJ2-3 | TRBD2 | TRBV7-2 | CASSLKLGRGAEDTQYF | TGTGCCAGCAGCCTCAAACTGGGGCGGGGGGCTGAAGACACGCAGTATTTC
few | TRBJ2-2 | NA | TRBV19 | CASSISAGFNTGELFF | TGTGCCAGTAGTATAAGTGCCGGATTTAACACCGGGGAGCTGTTTTTT
few | TRBJ2-7 | TRBD2 | TRBV6-5 | CASSYSPSGGYEQYF | TGTGCCAGCAGTTACTCCCCTAGCGGGGGCTACGAGCAGTACTTC
NA | TRBJ2-4 | TRBD2 | TRBV27 | CAGSGGEIQYF | TGTGCCGGCAGTGGGGGGGAGATCCAGTACTTC
NA | TRBJ2-5 | NA | TRBV7-2 | CASSLARAGGRDQKTQYF | TGTGCCAGCAGCTTAGCACGAGCCGGGGGCCGGGACCAAAAGACCCAGTACTTC
NA | TRBJ2-3 | NA | TRBV7-6 | CASSSGRVQETQYF | TGTGCCAGCAGCTCGGGGCGGGTCCAAGAGACCCAGTATTTC
NA | TRBJ2-1 | NA | TRBV6-1 | CAPAGAGQKETQFF | TGTGCCCCAGCAGGCGCGGGGCAGAAAGAGACCCAGTTCTTC
NA | TRBJ2-3 | TRBD1 | TRBV12-3/TRBV12-4 | CASSPQGFTDTQYF | TGTGCCAGCAGCCCACAGGGGTTCACAGATACGCAGTATTTT
NA | TRBJ2-5 | TRBD1 | TRBV7-2 | CASSLGQLDEQYF | TGTGCCAGCAGCTTGGGACAGCTTGATGAGCAGTACTTC
NA | TRBJ2-1 | NA | TRBV6-5 | CASSWRGLPIYEQFF | TGTGCCAGTAGTTGGCGGGGTCTCCCCATATACGAGCAGTTCTTC
NA | TRBJ2-3 | NA | TRBV7-2 | CASSFDTGTQYF | TGTGCCAGCAGCTTTGACACGGGTACGCAGTACTTT
NA | TRBJ2-4 | TRBD2 | TRBV7-3 | CASSRGTRRGAKNTQYF | TGTGCCAGCAGCCGAGGGACTAGGCGGGGAGCCAAAAATACGCAGTACTTT
few | TRBJ2-5 | NA | TRBV7-2 | CASSLSALGETQYF | TGTGCCAGCAGCTTATCGGCCTTGGGAGAGACCCAGTACTTC
NA | TRBJ2-4 | NA | TRBV7-6 | CGGRARGVKNIQYF | TGTGGCGGCAGGGCGCGGGGAGTCAAAAACATTCAGTACTTC
many | TRBJ2-2 | NA | TRBV11-2 | CASSLGYGDHTGELFF | TGTGCCAGCAGCTTAGGGTATGGGGACCACACCGGGGAGCTGTTTTTT
many | TRBJ2-3 | NA | TRBV6-1 | CASSASLRAIAQYF | TGTGCCAGCTCGGCGAGTCTTCGAGCAATCGCGCAGTATTTT
NA | TRBJ2-1 | NA | TRBV12-3/TRBV12-4 | CASSSKRSEQFF | TGTGCCAGCAGTTCCAAGCGGAGTGAGCAGTTCTTC
NA | TRBJ2-5 | TRBD2 | TRBV7-8 | CASSLSGSGLAGGPSVEQYF | TGTGCCAGCAGCTTATCGGGGTCGGGACTAGCGGGAGGCCCCTCGGTGGAGCAGTACTTC
NA | TRBJ2-3 | NA | TRBV7-2 | CASSLDQGTQYF | TGTGCCAGCAGCTTAGACCAGGGGACGCAGTATTTC
NA | TRBJ2-3 | TRBD2 | TRBV20-1 | CSASLLAGGTDTQYF | TGCAGTGCTAGTCTTCTAGCGGGGGGCACAGATACGCAGTATTTT
many | TRBJ2-3 | NA | TRBV6-5 | CASSYSGASATDTQYF | TGTGCCAGCAGTTACTCAGGGGCCTCGGCAACCGATACGCAGTATTTT
few | TRBJ2-2 | TRBD2 | TRBV7-8 | CASSWGAGSNTGELFF | TGTGCCAGCAGCTGGGGAGCGGGGTCGAACACCGGGGAGCTGTTTTTT
NA | TRBJ2-4 | NA | TRBV7-6 | CVSSFSGRWVKNTQYF | TGTGTGAGCAGCTTCTCGGGGCGGTGGGTCAAAAACACGCAGTACTTC
NA | TRBJ2-5 | NA | TRBV12-3/TRBV12-4 | CASSPTGETQYF | TGTGCCAGCAGTCCGACTGGAGAGACCCAGTACTTC
NA | TRBJ2-5 | NA | TRBV11-1 | CASGGGGGRSTDTQYF | TGTGCCAGCGGGGGAGGGGGGGGACGTAGCACAGATACCCAGTACTTC
NA | TRBJ2-3 | NA | TRBV7-8 | CASSNLGVGPSDTQYF | TGTGCCAGCAGCAACCTAGGGGTGGGGCCCAGTGATACGCAGTATTTT
many | TRBJ2-3 | NA | TRBV6-1 | CASSGVSDTQYF | TGTGCCAGCAGTGGGGTCTCAGATACGCAGTATTTT
NA | TRBJ2-1 | NA | TRBV12-3/TRBV12-4 | CASTPSTPSYNEQFF | TGTGCCAGCACCCCCTCGACTCCTTCCTACAATGAGCAGTTCTTC
few | TRBJ1-1 | TRBD1 | TRBV12-3/TRBV12-4 | CASIPDRGRDTEAFF | TGTGCCAGCATTCCGGACAGGGGGCGAGACACTGAAGCTTTCTTT
many | TRBJ2-1 | NA | TRBV7-8 | CASSLERVVYNEQFF | TGTGCCAGCAGCTTAGAGAGGGTAGTCTACAATGAGCAGTTCTTC
NA | TRBJ2-7 | TRBD2 | TRBV12-3/TRBV12-4 | CASSHSGGTYEQYF | TGTGCCAGCAGCCATAGCGGGGGGACGTACGAGCAGTACTTC
few | TRBJ2-3 | NA | TRBV7-2 | CASSSRDRVGSDTQYF | TGTGCCAGCAGCTCCCGGGACCGAGTGGGGTCGGATACGCAGTATTTT
NA | TRBJ2-6 | TRBD2 | TRBV7-2 | CASSILTSGSSGANVLTF | TGTGCCAGCAGCATCCTGACTAGCGGGAGCTCGGGGGCCAACGTCCTGACTTTC
few | TRBJ1-4 | TRBD1 | TRBV12-3/TRBV12-4 | CASSLASGTGAEKLFF | TGTGCCAGCAGTTTAGCGTCAGGGACAGGGGCTGAAAAACTGTTTTTT
NA | TRBJ2-3 | NA | TRBV6-1 | CASSETRGGYF | TGTGCCAGCAGTGAAACGCGCGGAGGGTATTTT
many | TRBJ2-3 | NA | TRBV7-8 | CASSFTTGAGTDTQYF | TGTGCCAGCAGCTTCACGACGGGGGCGGGCACAGATACGCAGTATTTT
NA | TRBJ2-2 | NA | TRBV7-8 | CAGCLKAGEQFF | TGTGCGGGCTGCTTAAAAGCCGGGGAGCAGTTCTTT
NA | TRBJ2-7 | NA | TRBV7-3 | CASSLKLGRWAGNTQYF | TGTGCCAGCAGCCTCAAACTGGGGCGGTGGGCTGGAAATACGCAGTACTTC
once | TRBJ2-1 | TRBD2 | TRBV19 | CASSPQLAGGRVNEQFF | TGTGCCAGTAGTCCCCAGCTAGCGGGAGGCCGGGTCAATGAGCAGTTCTTC